The 23 T cell receptor beta chains below come from one sample, sequenced in a study of CD8+ T cells in alopecia areata. RNA was isolated and reverse transcribed to cDNA, the sequencing template. The assay was immunoSEQ multiplex PCR, and TCRdb's table has in-frame clones only and misses some. The sample comprises roughly 130,000 clones, 45% to 60% of which are singletons, and 4.5% rests with the top ten. The material was CD4+ T cells sorted from blood, obtained at week 0. These receptors were taken from a human donor with alopecia areata.

The chain recombines TRBV7-9 with TRBJ1-5, with D hard to call. This CDR3 comprises 13 residues. CDR1 is SEHNR, CDR2 FQNEAQ, per germline (reference sequence). V gave up 5 bases and J gave up 4 bases, with 9 bases separating them. DNA of the CDR3: TGTGCCAGCAGCACGGACGGGAATCAGCCCCAGCATTTT. Its protein is CASSTDGNQPQHF.

This clone has more than one count but fewer than ten. The chain is built from TRBV6-5 and TRBJ1-6; D not certain. Trimming took off 0 bases at V and 13 bases at J, with 10 bases between the two ends. Germline lookup yields CDR1 MNHEY and CDR2 SVGAGI. This CDR3 has 13 amino acids. This CDR3 is CASSYSIWSPLHF. The CDR3 DNA reads TGTGCCAGCAGTTACTCGATTTGGAGCCCCCTCCACTTT.

J is TRBJ2-4 and V is TRBV28; 8 bases are shared with TRBD1. V gave up 9 bases and J gave up 6 bases; unmatched junction bases: 7. The CDR3 totals 13 residues. Germline-derived CDR1 and CDR2 are MDHEN and SYDVKM. The CDR3 DNA sequence: TGTGCCAGTTCCGACAGGGGTGGAAACATTCAGTACTTC. It specifies CASSDRGGNIQYF.

This chain's CDR3 is CASSLRESYEQYF. The CDR3 nucleotides read TGTGCCAGCAGTCTCCGGGAGTCCTACGAGCAGTACTTC. The rearrangement uses TRBV27 and TRBJ2-7; D might be TRBD2 (6 bases). CDR1 MNHEY and CDR2 SMNVEV come from the germline V gene (reference sequence). Trimming cost V 5 bases and J 1 base, with 9 bases left between them. This CDR3 spans 13 amino acids.

This clone was seen a few times. This chain connects TRBV7-9 to TRBJ2-3; 8 nucleotides align to TRBD2. V trimming: 1 base; J trimming: 0 bases; junction bases outside the gene matches: 0. This CDR3 spans 15 amino acids. Germline CDR1 and CDR2: SEHNR and FQNEAQ (reference sequence). The CDR3, as DNA: TGTGCCAGCAGCTTAGTAGCGGGGAGCACAGATACGCAGTATTTT. Its translation: CASSLVAGSTDTQYF.

This clone has only a few counts. The chain is built from TRBV15 and TRBJ2-1, with a possible D match to TRBD2 (6 bases). Germline V gives CDR1 LNHNV, CDR2 YYDKDF (reference sequence). This CDR3 has 13 amino acids. Trimming removed 8 bases from V and 9 bases from J, with 17 bases in between. The CDR3 region is CATSTNYGSEQFF. For the CDR3, the DNA is TGTGCCACCTCGACCAACTACGGGAGTGAGCAGTTCTTC.

The V and J genes are TRBV7-2 and TRBJ2-1; D is unclear. V lost 5 bases to trimming and J lost 0 bases, with 8 bases between them. The CDR3 is 14 amino acids. Per germline, CDR1 SGHTA and CDR2 FQGNSA. The CDR3 protein is CASSPQSSYNEQFF. As DNA, the CDR3 is TGTGCCAGCAGCCCGCAAAGCTCCTACAATGAGCAGTTCTTC.

CDR3 coding DNA: TGTGCCAGCTCCGGGGATGAGCAGTTCTTC. As protein: CASSGDEQFF. The rearrangement links TRBV7-9 to TRBJ2-1; D may be TRBD2 (5 bases). Germline-derived CDR1 and CDR2 are SEHNR and FQNEAQ (reference sequence). The CDR3 runs to 10 residues. Between the trimmed V and J ends, which lost 8 bases and 8 bases, there was a span of 7 bases.

The chain is built from TRBV6-1 and TRBJ2-3, with D possibly being TRBD1 or TRBD2 (5 bases each). Deletions cut 6 bases from V and 4 bases from J, with 8 bases between. The length of the CDR3 is 12 residues. Germline V gene sequence: CDR1 MNHNS, CDR2 SASEGT. The CDR3 here is CASSRGADTQYF. Here the CDR3 DNA reads TGTGCCAGCAGCCGGGGCGCAGATACGCAGTATTTT.

This clone was recorded a few times. The chain couples TRBV6-5 to TRBJ2-2; D is unclear. Germline V gene lookup returns CDR1 MNHEY and CDR2 SVGAGI. This CDR3 is 14 amino acids long. Trimming left V 2 bases short and J 7 bases short, with 11 bases between. The CDR3 sequence is CASSYVLKGGELFF. Written as DNA, the CDR3 is TGTGCCAGCAGTTACGTCTTAAAGGGCGGGGAGCTGTTTTTT.

V and J are TRBV5-1 and TRBJ2-1, with D maybe TRBD1 (5 bases). Trimming stripped 0 bases from V and 4 bases from J, with 11 bases between. CDR1 and CDR2 (germline): SGHRS, YFSETQ. The CDR3 is 15 residues long. CDR3 loop: CASSLEARVYNEQFF. CDR3 sequence (DNA): TGCGCCAGCAGCTTGGAGGCCAGGGTGTACAATGAGCAGTTCTTC.

The chain carries TRBV6-5 and TRBJ2-3, with 7 nucleotides matching TRBD2. J lost 6 bases, V lost 6 bases, and 9 bases had no gene match. CDR3 size: 14 residues. Germline V gene lookup returns CDR1 MNHEY and CDR2 SVGAGI. The CDR3 here is CASRHSTGGDTQYF. CDR3 in DNA: TGTGCCAGCAGACACTCGACCGGGGGGGATACGCAGTATTTT.

V and J are TRBV6-1 and TRBJ1-2, with no clear D. The ends were cut back, 7 bases at V and 6 bases at J, with 21 bases in the middle. Germline-derived CDR1 and CDR2 are MNHNS and SASEGT. This CDR3 comprises 15 residues. CDR3 protein: CASNAGSLQVHGYTF. The DNA of the CDR3 is TGTGCCAGCAACGCGGGATCTTTGCAGGTCCATGGCTACACCTTC.

The CDR3 spells CASSLGLVRTDTQYF. The CDR3 DNA sequence: TGTGCCAGCAGCTTGGGGCTAGTCCGGACAGATACGCAGTATTTT. The V and J genes are TRBV5-4 and TRBJ2-3; D is unclear. The V and J ends lost 0 bases and 3 bases respectively, with 11 bases between them. CDR1 is SGHNT, CDR2 YYREEE, per germline (reference sequence). This CDR3 contains 15 residues.

The V call is TRBV7-2, the J call TRBJ2-7, with a possible D match to TRBD1 (7 bases). This CDR3 spans 15 amino acids. V gave up 1 base and J gave up 4 bases, with 14 bases separating them. Germline-derived CDR1 and CDR2 are SGHTA and FQGNSA. CDR3 residues: CASSLGLSGGYEQYF. For the CDR3, the DNA is TGTGCCAGCAGCTTAGGGCTCTCAGGGGGGTACGAGCAGTACTTC.

The V gene is TRBV30, the J gene TRBJ1-5; D possibly corresponds to TRBD1 (6 bases). Between the trimmed V and J ends, which lost 4 bases and 1 base, there was a span of 11 bases. This CDR3 spans 14 amino acids. In germline, CDR1 is GTSNPN, CDR2 SVGIG (reference sequence). As DNA, the CDR3 is TGTGCCTGGAACAGGGACAAAAGCAATCAGCCCCAGCATTTT. Translating it yields CAWNRDKSNQPQHF. Complete variable domain (other parts from reference TRBV30 and TRBJ1-5): SQTIHQWPATLVQPVGSPLSLECTVEGTSNPNLYWYRQAAGRGLQLLFYSVGIGQISSEVPQNLSASRPQDRQFILSSKKLLLSDSGFYLCAWNRDKSNQPQHFGDGTRLSIL.

The genes are TRBV5-4 and TRBJ2-7; unclear D gene. The V end was cut by 4 bases, the J end by 0 bases, with 11 bases between. CDR1 is SGHNT and CDR2 is YYREEE in the germline V gene (reference sequence). The CDR3 is 14 amino acids. CDR3 DNA: TGTGCCAGCAGCCCAGCGCGCCTCTCCTACGAGCAGTACTTC. It yields the protein CASSPARLSYEQYF.

The genes are TRBV5-1 and TRBJ2-2; possibly TRBD1 or TRBD2 for D (5 bases each). The CDR3 loop spans 18 amino acids. Germline values: CDR1 SGHRS, CDR2 YFSETQ. V was cut by 4 bases and J by 4 bases, with 23 bases left in between. The CDR3 is CASSLRLLGELPTGELFF. The DNA for the CDR3 is TGCGCCAGCAGCCTCCGCCTTTTAGGGGAGTTACCCACCGGGGAGCTGTTTTTT.

The CDR3 nucleotides read TGCGCCAGCAGCCAAGGGGACAGGGGTTATGAGCAGTTCTTC. This gives the protein CASSQGDRGYEQFF. The chain joins TRBV4-3 to TRBJ2-1, with 10 nucleotides matching TRBD1. The CDR3 runs to 14 residues. Losses at the gene ends were 1 base for V and 8 bases for J; bases not matched to a gene: 2. The germline gives CDR1 LGHNA, CDR2 YSLEER.

This chain connects TRBV7-6 to TRBJ2-1; D unclear. Germline CDR1 SGHVS, CDR2 FNYEAQ. The CDR3 runs 14 residues. Trimming cost V 0 bases and J 8 bases, with 11 bases left between them. CDR3 sequence: CASSLAGRVDEQFF. CDR3 sequence (DNA): TGTGCCAGCAGCTTAGCGGGTCGGGTGGATGAGCAGTTCTTC.

In this sample, this clone turned up a few times. The genes are TRBV7-9 and TRBJ1-1; 9 bases fit TRBD1. Germline V gives CDR1 SEHNR, CDR2 FQNEAQ (reference sequence). This CDR3 comprises 17 residues. V lost 4 bases to trimming and J lost 4 bases; unmatched junction nucleotides: 13. CDR3 coding DNA: TGTGCCAGCAGCTCAGGACAGGGGTATGGAATTTTCACTGAAGCTTTCTTT. Translated, it gives CASSSGQGYGIFTEAFF.

Only a few counts were recorded for this clone. The chain couples TRBV7-2 to TRBJ2-6, with D unresolved. Germline assignment: CDR1 SGHTA and CDR2 FQGNSA. The ends were cut back, 1 base at V and 2 bases at J, with 3 bases in the middle. The CDR3 is made up of 14 amino acids. CDR3 nucleotide sequence: TGTGCCAGCAGCTTAGGAGCTGGGGCCAACGTCCTGACTTTC. This gives the protein CASSLGAGANVLTF.

The chain employs TRBV7-9 and TRBJ2-7, with D unresolved. This CDR3 is built from 14 residues. From germline, CDR1 is SEHNR and CDR2 FQNEAQ (reference sequence). The V end was cut by 1 base, the J end by 1 base, with 8 bases between. CDR3 nucleotides: TGTGCCAGCAGCTTAGTACAGAGTTCCTACGAGCAGTACTTC. Its translation is CASSLVQSSYEQYF. The variable domain in full, completed from reference TRBV7-9 and TRBJ2-7, reads DTGVSQNPRHKITKRGQNVTFRCDPISEHNRLYWYRQTLGQGPEFLTYFQNEAQLEKSRLLSDRFSAERPKGSFSTLEIQRTEQGDSAMYLCASSLVQSSYEQYFGPGTRLTVT.